What follows is one T cell receptor (beta chain) and its context. Between the trimmed V and J ends, which lost 5 bases and 0 bases, there was a span of 11 bases. The CDR3 covers 15 residues. CDR1 ENHRY and CDR2 SYGVKD come from the germline V gene. The source of the sample is a study of blood T cell repertoires in COVID-19. Turning to the study itself: In each case, the material was cDNA or gDNA derived from T cells, B-cell-depleted T cells, or PBMCs.

Profiled with immunoSEQ multiplex PCR; TCRdb holds only in-frame clones, not every one. Here the sample spans roughly 100,000 clones, roughly nine tenths being singletons. The clonotype was recovered from a woman older than 75 in a cohort sampled during active COVID-19. Sample: peripheral blood. V usage is TRBV10-3 and J usage is TRBJ2-1, with D possibly matching TRBD2 (6 bases). CDR3 protein: CAISFQEGSYNEQFF. In DNA, the CDR3 is TGTGCCATCAGTTTCCAGGAGGGCTCCTACAATGAGCAGTTCTTC.